This T cell receptor (beta chain) is from a study of cytomegalovirus exposure and HLA in healthy donors. Whole-study results and caveats: Judged likely to be a sequencing artifact was a cluster of highly shared sequence variants. Reports indicate that TCR beta sequences accurately predicted the HLA-A and HLA-B alleles of most subjects.

As for the donors, each was a healthy bone marrow donor. Primers for the PCR totalled 60 Vbeta and 13 Jbeta. The assay was immunoSEQ multiplex PCR, and TCRdb's table has in-frame clones only and misses some. The sample includes approximately 160,000 clones, approximately 80% seen only once; the top ten take roughly 7%. The sample holds one count of this clone. Its antigen remains unidentified. This clonotype was obtained from a male donor in good health and CMV-seropositive. Sequences were obtained from PBMCs.

The CDR3 DNA sequence: TGCGCCAGCAGCCAAGAACTAGCGTCTCGGGAGCAGTACTTC. The encoded protein is CASSQELASREQYF. The chain carries TRBV4-3 and TRBJ2-7, with TRBD2 identical over 7 bases. The length of the CDR3 is 14 residues. Germline V gene data show CDR1 as LGHNA and CDR2 as YSLEER. The V segment lost 0 bases and the J segment 7 bases; nucleotides outside the gene matches: 6.